Listed below are T cell receptor beta chains from one sample, sequenced in a study of vaccination and CD4 T cells after COVID-19. TCRdb ran MiXCR on the PCR reads and lists one entry per CDR3 protein. Among 6,600 or so distinct CDR3 sequences listed, around 29% were seen once. Antigens of these TCRs are unknown. The sequencing input was CD4+ T cells from blood, cultured in vitro. These receptors were collected from a human donor in good health. CDR3s include the opening cysteine and the closing phenylalanine or tryptophan. The order of the fields is clone size, D gene, V gene, CDR3 length, J gene, CDR3 DNA, CDR3 protein. A D gene is named only where the DNA matches it firmly. Some rows have no size entry. The others give once, few or many, or a class for an expanded clone.

>.|.|TRBV5-1|14|TRBJ1-1
TGCGCCAGCAGCTTAGCCACAGGGAATACTGAAGCTTTCTTT
CASSLATGNTEAFF
>medium-sized|TRBD1|TRBV20-1|14|TRBJ1-4
TGCAGTGCCGGATTACAGGGGGGTTACAGGGGACTGTTTTTT
CSAGLQGGYRGLFF
>.|.|TRBV30|13|TRBJ1-1
TGTGCCTGGACGCGAGGGAGCCACACTGAAGCTTTCTTT
CAWTRGSHTEAFF
>.|TRBD1|TRBV12-3/TRBV12-4|12|TRBJ1-5
TGTGCCAGCAGTGACAGGGAACAGCCCCAGCATTTT
CASSDREQPQHF
>few|.|TRBV20-1|15|TRBJ1-1
TGCAGTGCTAGAGAGCAATCGTCCCTGAACACTGAAGCTTTCTTT
CSAREQSSLNTEAFF
>.|TRBD1|TRBV30|13|TRBJ1-5
TGTGCCTGGAATAGACAGGGGGCTCAGCCCCAGCATTTT
CAWNRQGAQPQHF
>medium-sized|TRBD1|TRBV24-1|14|TRBJ1-2
TGTGCCACCAGGGCGGACAGGGCACCCTGGATCTACACCTTC
CATRADRAPWIYTF
>few|.|TRBV20-1|13|TRBJ1-1
TGCAGTGCTAGTCAGGACAGAGAGACTGAAGCTTTCTTT
CSASQDRETEAFF
>.|.|TRBV20-1|13|TRBJ2-7
TGCAGTGCTTTCGAGGGGCTTACCTACGAGCAGTACTTC
CSAFEGLTYEQYF
>.|.|TRBV6-1|16|TRBJ2-7
TGTGCCAGCAGCTCCATGGGGGGGCGGCTAGCCTACGAGCAGTACTTC
CASSSMGGRLAYEQYF
>medium-sized|.|TRBV2|13|TRBJ1-2
TGTGCCACCCGAGTGGACGGCAAGGGGGGCTACACCTTC
CATRVDGKGGYTF
>.|.|TRBV20-1|13|TRBJ1-1
TGCAGTGCTAGTGGACAGCTGAACACTGAAGCTTTCTTT
CSASGQLNTEAFF
>.|TRBD1|TRBV9|16|TRBJ1-6
TGTGCCAGCAGCTCCCAAGGGGGACAGGGTTATTCACCCCTCCACTTT
CASSSQGGQGYSPLHF
>.|TRBD2|TRBV12-3/TRBV12-4|11|TRBJ2-5
TGTGCCAGCGGCCTAGCGGGGGATCAGTACTTC
CASGLAGDQYF
>large|.|TRBV19|15|TRBJ1-2
TGTGCCAGTAGAAATACAGGCTCCCAACACTATGGCTACACCTTC
CASRNTGSQHYGYTF
>medium-sized|.|TRBV20-1|13|TRBJ1-6
TGCAGTGCCGGGGGGGGCTATAATTCACCCCTCCACTTT
CSAGGGYNSPLHF
>.|.|TRBV19|16|TRBJ2-7
TGTGCCAGTAGCTACCGCGGAGGGAACAGCGCCTACGAGCAGTACTTC
CASSYRGGNSAYEQYF
>.|.|TRBV6-2/TRBV6-3|11|TRBJ2-3
TGTGCCAGCACAAAATCCTCTACGCAGTATTTT
CASTKSSTQYF
>.|.|TRBV12-3/TRBV12-4|15|TRBJ1-6
TGTGCCAGCAGTTTAGCGGGGGGTTCGGGCTCACCCCTCCACTTT
CASSLAGGSGSPLHF
>.|.|TRBV30|14|TRBJ1-1
TGTGCCTGGAGTGAAGGTTTAACCTTCACTGAAGCTTTCTTT
CAWSEGLTFTEAFF
>.|.|TRBV29-1|14|TRBJ1-3
TGCAGCGTCCTGACAGTCGGAAGGGGAAACACCATATATTTT
CSVLTVGRGNTIYF
>.|.|TRBV25-1|14|TRBJ1-6
TGTGCCAGCAGTGGGGGGGGGCCCGCGTCACCCCTCCACTTT
CASSGGGPASPLHF
>.|.|TRBV5-1|14|TRBJ1-5
TGCGCCAGCAGCTTGAGTGGGGGCAATCAGCCCCAGCATTTT
CASSLSGGNQPQHF
>few|.|TRBV6-5|13|TRBJ1-2
TGTGCCAGCAGTTATACAGGCATCGTTGGCTACACCTTC
CASSYTGIVGYTF
>medium-sized|.|TRBV15|16|TRBJ1-3
TGTGCCACCAGCAGAGATCGGGTAGCCTCTGGAAACACCATATATTTT
CATSRDRVASGNTIYF
>.|.|TRBV7-7|14|TRBJ2-7
TGTGCTAGCAGCCGAGAGGTAGGGTCGGGAGAGCAGTACTTC
CASSREVGSGEQYF
>few|TRBD2|TRBV27|13|TRBJ2-5
TGTGCCAGCACTCCTAGCGGGGGAGAGACCCAGTACTTC
CASTPSGGETQYF
>.|.|TRBV19|14|TRBJ1-5
TGTGCCAGTAGACAGACAGGACTCAATCAGCCCCAGCATTTT
CASRQTGLNQPQHF
>medium-sized|.|TRBV6-1|16|TRBJ1-5
TGTGCCAGCCTTGAAACAGGGTCAATTGACAATCAGCCCCAGCATTTT
CASLETGSIDNQPQHF